This T cell receptor (beta chain) was documented in a study of blood T cell repertoires in COVID-19. Background on the study: Samples taken during acute and convalescent COVID-19 were collected in the United States, Italy and Spain. Sample material is recorded as cDNA or gDNA derived from T cells, B-cell-depleted T cells, or PBMCs.

Germline CDR1 and CDR2: SGHDT and YYEEEE. The CDR3 is 14 amino acids. V lost 4 bases, J lost 4 bases, and 12 bases lay in between. As originally analysed: Reference gene primers were amplified, and this amplification served to estimate nucleated cell counts. Assay used: immunoSEQ multiplex PCR; TCRdb lists only in-frame clones, some missing. The V and J calls and clone size were taken over from that table, and D and trimming were inferred from the DNA. This sample yields some 50,000 clones, of which about 79% are seen a single time; 7.6% belongs to the top ten. The sample consisted of peripheral blood. This clonotype was obtained from a human donor in a cohort sampled during active COVID-19. This sequence joins TRBV5-6 and TRBJ1-5; D ambiguous. The DNA of the CDR3 is TGTGCCAGCAGCACGGGCCGGGGAAATCAGCCCCAGCATTTT. Translating it yields CASSTGRGNQPQHF.